The entry below describes one TCR beta chain. What it binds is not known. The CDR3 has 15 amino acids. Looked up from germline, CDR1 is SEHNR and CDR2 is FQNEAQ (reference sequence). The junction had 5 bases not matched to a gene; V was cut back by 1 base and J by 2 bases. This specimen belongs to a study of graft-versus-host responses after intestinal transplantation. General observations from the study: In patients with graft-donor T cell macrochimerism, allograft graft-versus-host to host-versus-graft clonal ratios were high. Recipient-marrow GvH clones were detected, some having first appeared in ileum or blood. Circulating GvH clones peaking coincided with falling HvG clones soon after transplant.

Sequenced by immunoSEQ multiplex PCR; TCRdb stores in-frame clones only, minus some. The sample shows under 95,000 clones, about 85% of them seen only once. Here the sequenced sample was unstimulated CD4+ T cells sorted from spleen or lymph node cells, taken before transplant. This sequence was found in a human donor who was the organ donor for an intestinal transplant. The chain is built from TRBV7-9 and TRBJ2-7; 7 nucleotides match TRBD1. The DNA for the CDR3 is TGTGCCAGCAGCTTAGAACAGGGGCTACCCTACGAGCAGTACTTC. Amino acid sequence: CASSLEQGLPYEQYF.